This passage covers 32 T cell receptor beta chains from one sample sequenced in a study of lymphopenia after photon versus proton radiotherapy. Libraries were prepared by immunoSEQ multiplex PCR; TCRdb keeps only in-frame clonotypes and omits some of them. Here the sample spans roughly 58,000 clones, roughly 90% being singletons. The specimen comprised peripheral blood, sampled from a patient treated with proton-based radiotherapy. Source of these receptors: an elderly man with esophageal cancer.

The chain uses TRBV30 and TRBJ1-1; D remains ambiguous. There are 11 residues in the CDR3. V was shortened by 7 bases and J by 10 bases, with 16 bases between the two germline ends. Germline lookup yields CDR1 GTSNPN and CDR2 SVGIG (reference sequence). This chain's CDR3 is CASRPRERAFF. In nucleotides, the CDR3 is TGTGCCTCACGACCCCGGGAGAGAGCTTTCTTT.

The chain has TRBV2 and TRBJ1-4; D gene uncertain. V dropped 7 bases and J dropped 6 bases, with 6 bases sitting between them. The V gene's germline CDR1 is SNHLY and CDR2 FYNNEI. This CDR3 region has 11 residues. The CDR3 nucleotides read TGTGCCAGCACGGCCTATGAAAAACTGTTTTTT. Its protein is CASTAYEKLFF. Using reference TRBV2 and TRBJ1-4 for the parts outside the CDR3, the full variable domain is EPEVTQTPSHQVTQMGQEVILRCVPISNHLYFYWYRQILGQKVEFLVSFYNNEISEKSEIFDDQFSVERPDGSNFTLKIRSTKLEDSAMYFCASTAYEKLFFGSGTQLSVL.

This clone was seen just once. The rearrangement links TRBV27 to TRBJ2-1, with D maybe TRBD1 (5 bases). Germline V gives CDR1 MNHEY, CDR2 SMNVEV (reference sequence). V gave up 4 bases and J gave up 7 bases, with 23 bases separating them. The CDR3 is made up of 17 amino acids. CDR3 loop: CASSYPGRRGARNEQFF. The CDR3 DNA reads as TGTGCCAGCAGTTATCCGGGCAGAAGGGGCGCGAGGAATGAGCAGTTCTTC.

The chain couples TRBV27 to TRBJ2-1; 10 nucleotides align to TRBD1. The CDR3 totals 13 residues. V was clipped by 8 bases and J by 4 bases; unmatched bases: 2. Germline-derived CDR1 and CDR2 are MNHEY and SMNVEV (reference sequence). CDR3 in amino acids: CASGDRGYNEQFF. As DNA, the CDR3 is TGTGCCAGCGGGGACAGGGGTTACAATGAGCAGTTCTTC.

This clone turned up a few times. This chain joins TRBV5-6 and TRBJ1-5; a weak D match, TRBD1 (5 bases). Germline loops: CDR1 SGHDT, CDR2 YYEEEE. This CDR3 is built from 15 residues. V was shortened by 1 base and J by 1 base, with 9 bases between the two germline ends. The CDR3 region is CASSLLRGSNQPQHF. The CDR3, as DNA: TGTGCCAGCAGCTTGTTGAGGGGAAGCAATCAGCCCCAGCATTTT.

The V gene is TRBV5-4, the J gene TRBJ2-7; D may correspond to TRBD1 or TRBD2 (5 bases each). There are 15 residues in the CDR3. Germline assignment: CDR1 SGHNT and CDR2 YYREEE (reference sequence). Deletions cut 0 bases from V and 3 bases from J, with 13 bases between. The CDR3 bases are TGTGCCAGCAGCTTGGTTAGGGACGGCAACTACGAGCAGTACTTC. Its translation: CASSLVRDGNYEQYF.

The rearrangement joins TRBV18 to TRBJ2-4; D possibly corresponds to TRBD1 (6 bases). There are 13 residues in the CDR3. V lost 8 bases, J lost 9 bases, and 17 bases lay in between. The germline gives CDR1 KGHSH, CDR2 LQKENI. CDR3 sequence: CASARAGDGIQYF. In DNA, the CDR3 is TGTGCCAGCGCCCGTGCAGGGGATGGCATTCAGTACTTC.

This chain joins TRBV27 and TRBJ1-3, with TRBD1 matching 10 bases. The germline CDR1 and CDR2 sequences are MNHEY and SMNVEV (reference sequence). Trimming took 6 bases from V and 1 from J; bases not matched to a gene: 0. This CDR3 is 14 amino acids long. Here the CDR3 reads CASRGQGSGNTIYF. The CDR3 nucleotides are TGTGCCAGCAGGGGACAGGGGTCTGGAAACACCATATATTTT.

The V and J genes are TRBV7-2 and TRBJ1-2; 11 bases fit TRBD1. After removal of 3 bases from V and 6 bases from J, the junction contained 3 bases not matched to a gene. Germline V CDR1 and CDR2: SGHTA, FQGNSA. The CDR3 runs to 14 residues. CDR3 protein: CASSFGQGADGYTF. CDR3 DNA: TGTGCCAGCAGCTTCGGACAGGGGGCCGATGGCTACACCTTC.

This clone was seen only a few times. The chain links TRBV5-6 to TRBJ1-1; D gene ambiguous. The germline V and J ends were trimmed by 0 bases and 8 bases, with 11 bases remaining between them. Germline V gene data show CDR1 as SGHDT and CDR2 as YYEEEE. The CDR3 spans 13 residues. The CDR3: CASSLVIGGEAFF. The DNA of the CDR3 is TGTGCCAGCAGCTTGGTGATAGGAGGGGAAGCTTTCTTT.

V and J are TRBV2 and TRBJ2-7; D ambiguous. The germline V gene encodes CDR1 SNHLY and CDR2 FYNNEI. V was cut by 2 bases and J by 0 bases, with 5 bases left in between. This CDR3 comprises 13 residues. This CDR3 reads CASSEWHSYEQYF. The CDR3 DNA is TGTGCCAGCAGTGAATGGCACTCCTACGAGCAGTACTTC.

The chain recombines TRBV9 with TRBJ2-5, with TRBD2 matching over 10 bases. The CDR3 has 14 residues. V shed 0 bases and J 7 bases; nucleotides not matched to a gene: 3. Germline lookup yields CDR1 SGDLS and CDR2 YYNGEE. The chain's CDR3 is CASSVVAGGWTQYF. Written as DNA, the CDR3 is TGTGCCAGCAGCGTAGTAGCGGGGGGATGGACCCAGTACTTC.

The chain is built from TRBV11-1 and TRBJ2-6; no definite D call. Germline CDR1 is SGHAT and CDR2 is FQDESV (reference sequence). The ends were cut back, 5 bases at V and 1 base at J, with 12 bases in the middle. This CDR3 region has 16 residues. The CDR3 loop is CASSRPGGSGANVLTF. In DNA form, the CDR3 reads TGTGCCAGCAGCCGACCAGGTGGTTCTGGGGCCAACGTCCTGACTTTC.

The CDR3 here is CAWRRTGVLRGEQYF. Here the CDR3 DNA reads TGTGCCTGGAGAAGGACAGGGGTCCTCAGGGGTGAGCAGTACTTC. The chain links TRBV30 to TRBJ2-7; 9 bases align to TRBD1. Trimming cost V 3 bases and J 7 bases; bases outside gene matches: 13. The CDR3 has 15 residues. Germline V gene sequence: CDR1 GTSNPN, CDR2 SVGIG (reference sequence).

Only a few counts were recorded for this clone. The V call is TRBV4-2, the J call TRBJ1-4; D perhaps matches TRBD1 (6 bases). The CDR3 consists of 15 residues. Germline V gene lookup returns CDR1 LGHNA and CDR2 YNFKEQ. Deletions cut 0 bases from V and 7 bases from J, with 12 bases between. CDR3 in DNA: TGTGCCAGCAGCCAAGATCAGGGGCGGATTGAAAAACTGTTTTTT. It is translated as CASSQDQGRIEKLFF.

The chain couples TRBV6-1 to TRBJ2-5, with a possible D match to TRBD2 (5 bases). This CDR3 spans 18 amino acids. Germline V lookup: CDR1 MNHNS, CDR2 SASEGT. Between the trimmed V and J ends, which lost 4 bases and 3 bases, there was a span of 24 bases. The CDR3 spells CASSGSGGRKYIEETQYF. The CDR3 DNA is TGTGCCAGCAGTGGTTCCGGAGGCAGGAAATATATTGAAGAGACCCAGTACTTC.

This chain links TRBV5-5 with TRBJ1-2; D is possibly TRBD1 (5 bases). The CDR3 runs to 16 residues. Germline V lookup: CDR1 SGHKS, CDR2 YYEKEE (reference sequence). Trimming shortened V by 0 bases and J by 6 bases, and 18 bases separated the two germline ends. The CDR3 DNA is TGTGCCAGCAGCTTGGAGCCAGGGCAACTCGGGGATGGCTACACCTTC. Its protein is CASSLEPGQLGDGYTF.

The rearrangement uses TRBV18 and TRBJ2-1; D is perhaps TRBD2 (6 bases). Trimming shortened V by 5 bases and J by 16 bases, and 21 bases separated the two germline ends. The CDR3 covers 13 residues. The germline V gene has CDR1 KGHSH and CDR2 LQKENI. In nucleotides, the CDR3 is TGTGCCAGCTCAACGACAGAGGTGCAGGGAGGATTCTTC. Translated, it gives CASSTTEVQGGFF.

J is TRBJ2-1 and V is TRBV7-6; no clear D. Germline lookup yields CDR1 SGHVS and CDR2 FNYEAQ. Trimming left V 1 base short and J 15 bases short, with 16 bases between. This CDR3 is built from 13 residues. The CDR3 nucleotides read TGTGCCAGCAGCTTAGATCGTTCAGCTCCGAGGTTCTTC. Translating it yields CASSLDRSAPRFF.

The chain carries TRBV15 and TRBJ2-3; 7 nucleotides match TRBD1. The V gene end was trimmed by 4 bases and the J gene end by 4 bases; junction bases not matched to a gene: 8. The CDR3 sequence is 15 residues long. Germline assignment: CDR1 LNHNV and CDR2 YYDKDF (reference sequence). Here the CDR3 DNA reads TGTGCCACCAGCAATGTGGGGCAGGGGGCAGATACGCAGTATTTT. Its translation: CATSNVGQGADTQYF.

In this sample, this clone turned up a few times. The chain employs TRBV2 and TRBJ1-5, with a tentative D call TRBD1 (6 bases). V lost 4 bases to trimming and J lost 0 bases, with 13 bases between them. Germline values: CDR1 SNHLY, CDR2 FYNNEI. The CDR3 extends over 16 amino acids. CDR3 protein: CASSGRGGDSNQPQHF. The DNA for the CDR3 is TGTGCCAGCAGTGGTCGAGGGGGGGATAGCAATCAGCCCCAGCATTTT. Full variable domain (missing parts from reference TRBV2 and TRBJ1-5): EPEVTQTPSHQVTQMGQEVILRCVPISNHLYFYWYRQILGQKVEFLVSFYNNEISEKSEIFDDQFSVERPDGSNFTLKIRSTKLEDSAMYFCASSGRGGDSNQPQHFGDGTRLSIL.

The chain links TRBV30 to TRBJ1-4, with D possibly TRBD1 on 5 matching bases. The length of the CDR3 is 12 residues. Per germline, CDR1 GTSNPN and CDR2 SVGIG (reference sequence). V shed 7 bases and J shed 3 bases, with 9 bases lying between them. Written as DNA, the CDR3 is TGTGCCTTACCGACAGCTAATGAAAAACTGTTTTTT. It encodes CALPTANEKLFF.

In this sample, this clone turned up a few times. J is TRBJ1-2 and V is TRBV30, with D maybe TRBD1 (5 bases). Germline loops: CDR1 GTSNPN, CDR2 SVGIG (reference sequence). The V end lost 5 bases, the J end lost 4 bases, and 11 bases lay between the germline ends. This CDR3 has 12 amino acids. The CDR3 DNA reads TGTGCCTGGGTGGCAGGGATCTATGGCTACACCTTC. Translation: CAWVAGIYGYTF.

DNA for the CDR3: TGTGCCAGTAGTACCACCCGCGGGAGGGCCTTGGCAGATACGCAGTATTTT. Its protein is CASSTTRGRALADTQYF. The chain has TRBV19 and TRBJ2-3; the match to TRBD2 covers 9 bases. The CDR3 length is 17 residues. The germline gives CDR1 LNHDA, CDR2 SQIVND (reference sequence). Germline trimming cut 4 bases from V and 4 bases from J; bases unmatched to any gene: 12.

The chain uses TRBV19 and TRBJ1-1; a weak D match, TRBD1 (5 bases). Trimming shortened V by 6 bases and J by 4 bases, and 15 bases separated the two germline ends. The CDR3 consists of 14 residues. Germline CDR1 is LNHDA and CDR2 is SQIVND (reference sequence). CDR3 sequence (DNA): TGTGCCAGTAGCCCCCTAGCCGGGGGCACTGAAGCTTTCTTT. Its protein is CASSPLAGGTEAFF.

This clone came up once. V is TRBV18 and J is TRBJ2-2; D perhaps matches TRBD1 (5 bases). The CDR3 covers 17 residues. Trimming took off 3 bases at V and 2 bases at J, with 16 bases between the two ends. Germline V CDR1 and CDR2: KGHSH, LQKENI. The CDR3 nucleotides are TGTGCCAGCTCACCTTTGTTTGGACAAATTAACACCGGGGAGCTGTTTTTT. Protein sequence: CASSPLFGQINTGELFF.

Here the CDR3 reads CASSVDVLTKTYEQYF. The DNA of the CDR3 is TGTGCCAGCAGCGTCGACGTGTTGACGAAGACCTACGAGCAGTACTTC. The chain is built from TRBV9 and TRBJ2-7; D gene uncertain. CDR1 and CDR2 (germline): SGDLS, YYNGEE. V lost 2 bases and J lost 2, with 17 bases in between. The CDR3 is 16 residues long.

The CDR3 protein is CASSLGGGSVTGELFF. The CDR3 DNA reads as TGCGCCAGCAGCTTGGGTGGCGGGAGTGTCACCGGGGAGCTGTTTTTT. The chain has TRBV5-1 and TRBJ2-2; TRBD2 aligns across 7 bases. CDR3 length equals 16 residues. Germline values: CDR1 SGHRS, CDR2 YFSETQ. Trimming cost V 0 bases and J 4 bases; bases outside gene matches: 6.

Concerning this clone: This same CDR3 is encoded by further DNA sequences in the sample. V usage is TRBV19 and J usage is TRBJ2-7; possibly TRBD2 for D (6 bases). Germline assignment: CDR1 LNHDA and CDR2 SQIVND (reference sequence). With 6 bases removed from V and 9 bases from J, the gap between germline ends came to 18 bases. This CDR3 has 13 amino acids. Here the CDR3 DNA reads TGTGCCAGTAGCCCCGGAGGGCGACTTATGCAGTACTTC. This sequence encodes CASSPGGRLMQYF.

The chain combines TRBV5-1 with TRBJ1-5; D unclear. The V gene lost 4 bases and the J gene lost 5 bases, with 10 bases spanning the gap. CDR3 size: 13 residues. The germline V gene has CDR1 SGHRS and CDR2 YFSETQ. CDR3 amino acids: CASSAAPDQPQHF. The CDR3 region has the DNA TGCGCCAGCAGCGCCGCCCCGGATCAGCCCCAGCATTTT.

This clone was picked up one time. The V call is TRBV7-8, the J call TRBJ2-7; 12 positions agree with TRBD2. The V gene end was trimmed by 5 bases and the J gene end by 1 base; junction bases not matched to a gene: 6. The CDR3 totals 16 residues. Per the germline V gene, CDR1 is SGHVS and CDR2 is FQNEAQ. The CDR3 DNA follows: TGTGCCAGCAGCCCCCGACTAGCGGGGGAATCCTACGAGCAGTACTTC. Protein sequence: CASSPRLAGESYEQYF.

About this clone: Distinct nucleotide sequences in the sample also encode this CDR3. The J gene is TRBJ2-1, the V gene TRBV19, with 10 bases identical to TRBD2. Germline CDR1 reads LNHDA; CDR2 reads SQIVND (reference sequence). The CDR3 totals 15 residues. The V segment lost 5 bases and the J segment 2 bases; nucleotides outside the gene matches: 3. The CDR3 loop reads CASSLAGGAYNEQFF. DNA for the CDR3: TGTGCCAGTAGTTTAGCGGGGGGCGCCTACAATGAGCAGTTCTTC. The full variable domain, in which reference TRBV19 and TRBJ2-1 provide the parts outside the CDR3, is DGGITQSPKYLFRKEGQNVTLSCEQNLNHDAMYWYRQDPGQGLRLIYYSQIVNDFQKGDIAEGYSVSREKKESFPLTVTSAQKNPTAFYLCASSLAGGAYNEQFFGPGTRLTVL.